A single sample gave rise to the 26 T cell receptor beta chains below, sequenced in a study of shared clonotypes between healthy human individuals. Method: immunoSEQ multiplex PCR; TCRdb's copy keeps in-frame clones and lacks some. The table has around 510,000 clones, approximately 95% seen once; the top ten hold about 0.068%. The sequenced material came from naive CD4+ T cells sorted from blood. This sample's subset: CD45RA+ positively selected. The source of these receptors is a woman in her thirties in good health.

The chain carries TRBV5-8 and TRBJ2-7; the match to TRBD2 covers 8 bases. CDR3 length equals 19 residues. Germline V CDR1 and CDR2: SGHTS, YDEGEE. With 4 bases clipped from V and 1 base from J, the junction kept 19 bases outside the gene matches. The DNA for the CDR3 is TGTGCCAGCAGCCGTCAGGGGTTTTTTGGGACTAGATGGTCCTACGAGCAGTACTTC. Amino acids: CASSRQGFFGTRWSYEQYF.

The chain links TRBV9 to TRBJ2-5, with D hard to call. CDR1 and CDR2 (germline): SGDLS, YYNGEE. V was cut by 0 bases and J by 5 bases, with 5 bases left in between. The CDR3 has 12 residues. For the CDR3, the DNA is TGTGCCAGCAGCGTAGATGGGGAGACCCAGTACTTC. Amino acids: CASSVDGETQYF.

The rearrangement joins TRBV30 to TRBJ1-1; TRBD1 matches 7 bases. CDR1 is GTSNPN, CDR2 SVGIG, per germline (reference sequence). V shed 1 base and J 0 bases; nucleotides not matched to a gene: 2. The CDR3 is 14 residues long. CDR3 sequence reads: CAWSDGTVNTEAFF. DNA of the CDR3: TGTGCCTGGAGTGATGGGACAGTGAACACTGAAGCTTTCTTT.

The chain carries TRBV5-6 and TRBJ2-1; 12 bases agree with TRBD2. J gave up 6 bases and V 7 bases, and 8 bases lay outside the gene matches. Germline lookup yields CDR1 SGHDT and CDR2 YYEEEE. CDR3 length: 15 amino acids. The CDR3 here is CASGRTTSGSNEQFF. The CDR3 DNA is TGTGCCAGCGGGAGAACGACTAGCGGGAGCAATGAGCAGTTCTTC.

This clone is a singleton in its sample. The chain joins TRBV18 to TRBJ1-6; D possibly corresponds to TRBD1 (6 bases). Germline CDR1 reads KGHSH; CDR2 reads LQKENI. V shed 3 bases and J shed 5 bases, with 17 bases lying between them. CDR3 size: 17 residues. The CDR3 coding sequence is TGTGCCAGCTCACCGTTAGGAAGGACAGCTAATAATTCACCCCTCCACTTT. Translated: CASSPLGRTANNSPLHF.

The rearrangement uses TRBV27 and TRBJ2-1; 15 positions agree with TRBD2. The CDR3 extends over 16 amino acids. Trimming cost V 6 bases and J 9 bases; bases outside gene matches: 9. The V gene's germline CDR1 is MNHEY and CDR2 SMNVEV (reference sequence). CDR3 sequence reads: CASSPPGLAGGFEQFF. CDR3 sequence (DNA): TGTGCCAGCAGCCCCCCGGGACTAGCGGGAGGTTTTGAGCAGTTCTTC.

The genes are TRBV7-6 and TRBJ2-6, with D perhaps TRBD2 (7 bases). This CDR3 contains 19 residues. The V gene's germline CDR1 is SGHVS and CDR2 FNYEAQ. V lost 0 bases and J 1 base, leaving 16 bases between the germline ends. The CDR3 DNA reads as TGTGCCAGCAGCTTAGCACTTCGGGGGGCGAGGTCTGGGGCCAACGTCCTGACTTTC. Translated: CASSLALRGARSGANVLTF. Supplemented by reference TRBV7-6 and TRBJ2-6, the full variable domain reads GAGVSQSPRYKVTKRGQDVALRCDPISGHVSLYWYRQALGQGPEFLTYFNYEAQQDKSGLPNDRFSAERPEGSISTLTIQRTEQRDSAMYRCASSLALRGARSGANVLTFGAGSRLTVL.

V gene TRBV28 combines with J gene TRBJ2-7; a possible D gene is TRBD1 (5 bases). This CDR3 has 12 amino acids. V was shortened by 6 bases and J by 4 bases, with 10 bases between the two germline ends. Looked up from germline, CDR1 is MDHEN and CDR2 is SYDVKM. The CDR3 is CASRQGRYEQYF. CDR3 sequence (DNA): TGTGCCAGCAGGCAGGGTCGATACGAGCAGTACTTC.

The chain employs TRBV18 and TRBJ2-5; perhaps TRBD1 as D (5 bases). There are 14 residues in the CDR3. Germline CDR1 KGHSH, CDR2 LQKENI. The V end was cut by 3 bases, the J end by 5 bases, with 13 bases between. The CDR3 nucleotides are TGTGCCAGCTCACCGTCAGGGTCAGGGGAGACCCAGTACTTC. Its protein is CASSPSGSGETQYF.

This clone was picked up one time. The J gene is TRBJ2-7, the V gene TRBV28; the D is unclear. V lost 5 bases to trimming and J lost 3 bases, with 8 bases between them. The CDR3 has 12 amino acids. Germline CDR1 and CDR2: MDHEN and SYDVKM. The CDR3: CASSQARYEQYF. The CDR3 DNA follows: TGTGCCAGCAGTCAAGCTCGCTACGAGCAGTACTTC.

V is TRBV14 and J is TRBJ2-5; 8 nucleotides match TRBD2. The end of the DNA aligns better with TRBJ2-7, so the J call may be wrong. This CDR3 is built from 15 residues. Germline loops: CDR1 SGHDN, CDR2 FVKESK. The CDR3 protein is CASSRRGAGGYEQYF. The CDR3 DNA sequence: TGTGCCAGCAGCCGCCGTGGGGCGGGAGGCTACGAGCAGTACTTC.

The chain employs TRBV18 and TRBJ2-2; 7 bases line up with TRBD2. V shed 4 bases, J shed 2 bases, and the junction held 16 bases outside the gene matches. Germline loops: CDR1 KGHSH, CDR2 LQKENI. The CDR3 loop spans 19 amino acids. CDR3 in DNA: TGTGCCAGCTCACATGACCCCCGGGACTACGATAAAAACACCGGGGAGCTGTTTTTT. It codes for CASSHDPRDYDKNTGELFF.

The rearrangement joins TRBV4-1 to TRBJ1-6, with 10 bases lining up with TRBD1. The CDR3 length is 14 residues. CDR1 and CDR2 from the germline V gene are MGHRA and YSYEKL. The J segment lost 10 bases and the V segment lost 3 bases, leaving 3 bases of the junction unmatched. This CDR3 is CASSQGTGESPLHF. In DNA form, the CDR3 reads TGCGCCAGCAGCCAGGGGACAGGGGAATCACCCCTCCACTTT.

V is TRBV27 and J is TRBJ2-1; 13 bases are a match to TRBD2. V trimming: 5 bases; J trimming: 9 bases; junction bases outside the gene matches: 16. Germline V gives CDR1 MNHEY, CDR2 SMNVEV (reference sequence). CDR3 length: 18 residues. Here the CDR3 reads CASSPWGVPGLAGTEQFF. The CDR3 nucleotides are TGTGCCAGCAGTCCCTGGGGAGTCCCGGGACTAGCGGGAACTGAGCAGTTCTTC.

This chain joins TRBV2 and TRBJ2-1, with TRBD1 as a possible D gene (5 bases). Per the germline V gene, CDR1 is SNHLY and CDR2 is FYNNEI. This CDR3 spans 16 amino acids. The V and J ends lost 3 bases and 10 bases respectively, with 22 bases between them. CDR3 residues: CASSDLGVGLPGEQFF. The CDR3 region has the DNA TGTGCCAGCAGTGACTTAGGGGTGGGTCTCCCTGGCGAGCAGTTCTTC.

The rearrangement links TRBV7-3 to TRBJ2-1; the D gene is possibly TRBD2 (6 bases). V was shortened by 4 bases and J by 2 bases, with 15 bases between the two germline ends. CDR3 length: 16 amino acids. The germline V gene encodes CDR1 SGHTA and CDR2 FQGTGA. The CDR3 spells CASSSPPGATYNEQFF. DNA for the CDR3: TGTGCCAGCAGCTCCCCCCCGGGAGCCACCTACAATGAGCAGTTCTTC.

This chain joins TRBV28 and TRBJ1-2, with 9 bases aligning to TRBD1. Germline V CDR1 and CDR2: MDHEN, SYDVKM. The V gene end was trimmed by 5 bases and the J gene end by 4 bases; junction bases not matched to a gene: 8. The CDR3 contains 15 residues. CDR3 amino acids: CASSPPGQGIYGYTF. CDR3 bases: TGTGCCAGCAGTCCTCCGGGACAGGGAATCTATGGCTACACCTTC.

V is TRBV18 and J is TRBJ2-3; 8 bases align to TRBD2. V was pared by 8 bases and J by 3 bases, with 10 bases of the junction left unmatched. The CDR3 contains 15 residues. The germline V gene encodes CDR1 KGHSH and CDR2 LQKENI. CDR3: CASSKAGALTDTQYF. The CDR3 DNA is TGTGCCAGCAGTAAAGCGGGAGCACTTACAGATACGCAGTATTTT.

The chain has TRBV7-8 and TRBJ2-3; D may be TRBD1 or TRBD2 (5 bases each). Germline V gene data show CDR1 as SGHVS and CDR2 as FQNEAQ. V was shortened by 6 bases and J by 4 bases, with 23 bases between the two germline ends. The CDR3 is made up of 17 amino acids. The CDR3 loop is CASSPLGTAAGADTQYF. CDR3 nucleotide sequence: TGTGCCAGCAGTCCTCTGGGGACGGCGGCAGGCGCAGATACGCAGTATTTT.

The chain recombines TRBV6-6 with TRBJ1-5, with 7 bases matching TRBD1. The CDR3 has 14 amino acids. The V gene end was trimmed by 8 bases and the J gene end by 3 bases; junction bases not matched to a gene: 7. Germline loops: CDR1 MNHNY, CDR2 SVGAGI (reference sequence). This chain's CDR3 is CASGGDRLNQPQHF. CDR3 nucleotide sequence: TGTGCCAGCGGCGGGGACAGACTCAATCAGCCCCAGCATTTT.

The rearrangement joins TRBV18 to TRBJ2-5; D not resolved. V lost 3 bases, J lost 3 bases, and 8 bases lay in between. CDR1 and CDR2 (germline): KGHSH, LQKENI. The CDR3 length is 13 residues. The CDR3 sequence: CASSPAIKETQYF. The CDR3 nucleotides are TGTGCCAGCTCACCGGCGATAAAAGAGACCCAGTACTTC.

This clone showed up just once. This chain connects TRBV2 to TRBJ1-5; TRBD1 matches at 10 bases. The junction had 3 bases not matched to a gene; V was cut back by 5 bases and J by 5 bases. From germline, CDR1 is SNHLY and CDR2 FYNNEI. This CDR3 is built from 14 residues. CDR3 DNA: TGTGCCAGCAGTACCGGGACAGGGGATCAGCCCCAGCATTTT. Translated: CASSTGTGDQPQHF.

The chain combines TRBV6-1 with TRBJ1-5, with D unresolved. Per the germline V gene, CDR1 is MNHNS and CDR2 is SASEGT. The ends were cut back, 4 bases at V and 4 bases at J, with 14 bases in the middle. The length of the CDR3 is 15 residues. The CDR3 nucleotides are TGTGCCAGCAGTGCCCTCTGGCAGATTAATCAGCCCCAGCATTTT. Protein: CASSALWQINQPQHF.

The V gene is TRBV6-5, the J gene TRBJ1-1, with no clear D. The CDR3 loop spans 13 amino acids. CDR1 MNHEY and CDR2 SVGAGI come from the germline V gene. V lost 5 bases and J 4 bases, leaving 11 bases between the germline ends. CDR3 amino acids: CASSGEGFTEAFF. The CDR3 bases are TGTGCCAGCAGTGGGGAGGGCTTCACTGAAGCTTTCTTT.

The chain links TRBV7-6 to TRBJ2-7; TRBD2 matches 9 bases. Losses at the gene ends were 5 bases for V and 3 bases for J; bases not matched to a gene: 11. The CDR3 extends over 16 amino acids. The germline V gene encodes CDR1 SGHVS and CDR2 FNYEAQ. This CDR3 is CASSAQQAGGDYEQYF. CDR3 nucleotides: TGTGCCAGCAGCGCACAACAAGCGGGAGGAGACTACGAGCAGTACTTC.

The V gene is TRBV27, the J gene TRBJ2-4, with 8 bases fitting TRBD2. This CDR3 is built from 15 residues. The germline CDR1 and CDR2 sequences are MNHEY and SMNVEV (reference sequence). V was clipped by 6 bases and J by 5 bases; unmatched bases: 9. The CDR3 DNA sequence: TGTGCCAGCAGGCACGCGGGGGGCTTCCAAAACATTCAGTACTTC. This codes for CASRHAGGFQNIQYF.